This T cell receptor (beta chain) came from a study of cytomegalovirus exposure and HLA in healthy donors. The overall study: The roughly 110 validation repertoires were reported in a later analysis to have been generated on the same platform as the roughly 700 first-cohort repertoires. Study findings and constraints: Altogether, about 160 TCR beta chains were recorded as cytomegalovirus-associated. Reportedly, diagnosis of cytomegalovirus status by the classifier showed high specificity and sensitivity. TCR clusters originating in the first cohort tended to co-occur in the 110 or so validation repertoires, according to a later analysis.

On this clone itself: What it recognizes is unknown.

The germline V gene has CDR1 GTSNPN and CDR2 SVGIG (reference sequence). With 4 bases removed from V and 3 bases from J, the gap between germline ends came to 10 bases. The CDR3 loop spans 13 amino acids. This table comes from immunoSEQ multiplex PCR, and its TCRdb copy is limited to in-frame clones, with some not included. The sample yields around 49,000 clones, over 85% seen once. V and J are TRBV30 and TRBJ2-1; D gene ambiguous. The sequence derives from a woman under 30 in good health and CMV-seropositive. Sequenced material: PBMCs. This chain's CDR3 is CAWNPGHYNEQFF. In DNA form, the CDR3 reads TGTGCCTGGAACCCAGGTCACTACAATGAGCAGTTCTTC.